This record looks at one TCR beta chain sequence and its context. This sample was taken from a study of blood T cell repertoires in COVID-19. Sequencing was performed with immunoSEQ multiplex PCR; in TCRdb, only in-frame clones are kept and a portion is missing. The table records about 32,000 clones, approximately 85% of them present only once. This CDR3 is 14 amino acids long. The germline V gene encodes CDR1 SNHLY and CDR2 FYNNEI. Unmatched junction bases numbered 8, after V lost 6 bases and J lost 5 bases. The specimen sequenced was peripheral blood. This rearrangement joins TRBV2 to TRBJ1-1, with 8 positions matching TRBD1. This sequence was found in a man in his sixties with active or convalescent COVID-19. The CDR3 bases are TGTGCCAGCAGCCTTGGACAGGGAAAGACTGAAGCTTTCTTT. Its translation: CASSLGQGKTEAFF.